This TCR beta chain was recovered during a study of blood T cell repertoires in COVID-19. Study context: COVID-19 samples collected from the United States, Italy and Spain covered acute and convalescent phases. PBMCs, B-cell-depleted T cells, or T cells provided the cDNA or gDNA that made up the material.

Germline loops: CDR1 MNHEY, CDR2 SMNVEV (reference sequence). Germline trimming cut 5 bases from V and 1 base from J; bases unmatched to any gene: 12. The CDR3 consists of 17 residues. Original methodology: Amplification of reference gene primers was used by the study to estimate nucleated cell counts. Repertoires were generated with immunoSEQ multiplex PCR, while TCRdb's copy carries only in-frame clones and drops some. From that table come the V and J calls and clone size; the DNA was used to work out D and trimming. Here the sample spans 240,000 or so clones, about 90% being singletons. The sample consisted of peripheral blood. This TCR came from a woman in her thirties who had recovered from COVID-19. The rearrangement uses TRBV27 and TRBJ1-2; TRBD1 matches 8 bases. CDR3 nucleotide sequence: TGTGCCAGCAGTGGAGGAAACAGGGGGTCCCTTAACTATGGCTACACCTTC. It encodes CASSGGNRGSLNYGYTF.